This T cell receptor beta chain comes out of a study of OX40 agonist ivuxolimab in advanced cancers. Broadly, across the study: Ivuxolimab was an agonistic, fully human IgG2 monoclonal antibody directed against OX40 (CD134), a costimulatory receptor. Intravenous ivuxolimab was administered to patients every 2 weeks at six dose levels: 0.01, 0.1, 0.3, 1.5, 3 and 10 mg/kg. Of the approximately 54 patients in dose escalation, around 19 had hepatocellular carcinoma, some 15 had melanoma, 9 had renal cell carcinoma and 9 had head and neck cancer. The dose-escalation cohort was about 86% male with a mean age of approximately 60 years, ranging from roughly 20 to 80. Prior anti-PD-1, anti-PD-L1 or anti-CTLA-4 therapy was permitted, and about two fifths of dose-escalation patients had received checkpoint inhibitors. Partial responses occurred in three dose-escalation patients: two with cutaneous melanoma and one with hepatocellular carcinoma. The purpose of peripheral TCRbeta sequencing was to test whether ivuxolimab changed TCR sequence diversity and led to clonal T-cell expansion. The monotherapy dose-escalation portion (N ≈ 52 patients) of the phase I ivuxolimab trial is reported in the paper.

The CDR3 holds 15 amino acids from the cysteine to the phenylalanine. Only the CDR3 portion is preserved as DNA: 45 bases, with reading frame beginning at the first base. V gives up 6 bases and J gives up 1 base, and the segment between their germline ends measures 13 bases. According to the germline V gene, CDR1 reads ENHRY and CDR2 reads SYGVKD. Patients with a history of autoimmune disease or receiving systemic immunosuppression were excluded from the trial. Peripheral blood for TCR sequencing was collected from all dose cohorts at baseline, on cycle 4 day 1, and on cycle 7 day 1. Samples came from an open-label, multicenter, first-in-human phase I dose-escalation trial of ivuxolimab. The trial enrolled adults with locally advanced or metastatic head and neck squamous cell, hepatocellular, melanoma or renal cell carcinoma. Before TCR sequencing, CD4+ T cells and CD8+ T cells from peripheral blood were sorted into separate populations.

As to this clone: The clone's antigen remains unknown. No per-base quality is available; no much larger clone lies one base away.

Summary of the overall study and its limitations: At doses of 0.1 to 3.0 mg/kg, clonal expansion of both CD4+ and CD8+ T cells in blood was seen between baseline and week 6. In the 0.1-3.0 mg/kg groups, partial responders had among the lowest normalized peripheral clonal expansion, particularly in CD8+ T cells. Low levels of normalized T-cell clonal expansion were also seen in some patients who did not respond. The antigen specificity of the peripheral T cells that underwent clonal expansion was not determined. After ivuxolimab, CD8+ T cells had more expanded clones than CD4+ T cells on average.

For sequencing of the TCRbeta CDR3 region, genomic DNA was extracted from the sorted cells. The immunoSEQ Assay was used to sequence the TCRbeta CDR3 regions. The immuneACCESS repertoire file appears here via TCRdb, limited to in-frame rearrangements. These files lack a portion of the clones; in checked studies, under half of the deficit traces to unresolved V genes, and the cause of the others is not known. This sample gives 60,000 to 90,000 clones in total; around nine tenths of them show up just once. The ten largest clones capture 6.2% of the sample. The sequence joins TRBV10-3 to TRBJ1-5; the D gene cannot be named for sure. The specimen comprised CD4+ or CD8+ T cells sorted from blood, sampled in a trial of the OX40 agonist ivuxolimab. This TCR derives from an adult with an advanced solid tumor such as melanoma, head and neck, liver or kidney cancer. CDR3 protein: CAISEGRISNQPQHF. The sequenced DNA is TGTGCCATCAGCGAAGGACGGATAAGCAATCAGCCCCAGCATTTT.